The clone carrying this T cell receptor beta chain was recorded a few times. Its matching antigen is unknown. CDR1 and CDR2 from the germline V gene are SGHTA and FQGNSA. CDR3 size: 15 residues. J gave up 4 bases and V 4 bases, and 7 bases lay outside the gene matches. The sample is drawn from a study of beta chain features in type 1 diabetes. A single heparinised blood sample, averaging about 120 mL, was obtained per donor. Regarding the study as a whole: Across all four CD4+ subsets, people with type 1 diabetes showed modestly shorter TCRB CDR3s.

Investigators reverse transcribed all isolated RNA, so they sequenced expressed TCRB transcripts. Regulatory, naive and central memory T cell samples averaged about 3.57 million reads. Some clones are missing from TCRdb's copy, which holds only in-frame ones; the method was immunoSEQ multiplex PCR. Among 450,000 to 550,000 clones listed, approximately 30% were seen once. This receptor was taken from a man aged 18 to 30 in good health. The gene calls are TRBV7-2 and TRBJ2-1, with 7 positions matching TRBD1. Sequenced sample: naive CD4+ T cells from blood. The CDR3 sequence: CASSSAGTEYNEQFF. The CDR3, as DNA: TGTGCCAGCAGCTCGGCCGGGACAGAGTACAATGAGCAGTTCTTC.